This TCR beta chain is from a study of T cell repertoires in cytomegalovirus infection. TCRdb re-derived calls from the reads in MiXCR, one entry per CDR3 protein. The top ten hold approximately 14% of the sample, which has roughly 800,000 distinct CDR3 sequences, about 29% seen once. In regard to this clonotype: The antigen is unknown.

CDR3 size: 18 residues. The germline V gene has CDR1 SGHNT and CDR2 YENEEA. Trimming at V came to 1 base and at J to 9 bases, leaving 16 bases not matched to a gene. This chain uses TRBV11-3 with TRBJ2-1; 9 bases align to TRBD1. This clonotype originated in a human donor in good health (CMV status not recorded). Some clones in this sample may be carry-over from other donors' samples. The sequencing used cultured CD8+ T cells from PBMCs, collected from culture after CMV antigen stimulation. The CDR3: CASSLVAPGQGARVEQFF. In DNA form, the CDR3 reads TGTGCCAGCAGCTTAGTGGCACCGGGACAGGGAGCCAGGGTTGAGCAGTTCTTC. Drawing the rest from reference TRBV11-3 and TRBJ2-1, the complete variable domain is EAGVVQSPRYKIIEKKQPVAFWCNPISGHNTLYWYLQNLGQGPELLIRYENEEAVDDSQLPKDRFSAERLKGVDSTLKIQPAELGDSAVYLCASSLVAPGQGARVEQFFGPGTRLTVL.